This is a list of T cell receptor beta chains from one sample in a study of T-cell reconstitution after alpha-beta-depleted transplantation in children. TCRdb reprocessed the PCR reads with MiXCR, giving one entry per CDR3 protein. The sample lists around 250,000 distinct CDR3 sequences; approximately 8.9% were seen once. The sample in question was PBMCs, mostly from graft donor cells, obtained 180 days after TCRalphabeta/CD19-depleted stem cell transplant. Source of these receptors: a male patient between 10 and 17 years old who had a stem cell transplant for acute lymphoblastic leukemia, so the T cells may come from the graft donor. CDR3s include the opening cysteine and the closing phenylalanine or tryptophan. The order of the fields is D gene, J gene, V gene, clone size, CDR3 protein, CDR3 DNA. A D gene is named only where the DNA matches it firmly. Clone size is stated in some rows and not others, as once, few, many or a class when expanded.

NA	TRBJ2-3	TRBV9	many	CASRPDTQYF	TGTGCCAGCAGGCCAGATACGCAGTATTTT
NA	TRBJ2-1	TRBV19	many	CASSIVPSSYNEQFF	TGTGCCAGTAGTATAGTCCCGAGCTCCTACAATGAGCAGTTCTTC
NA	TRBJ1-1	TRBV12-5	many	CASGLAPGSRNTEAFF	TGTGCTAGTGGTTTGGCCCCAGGGTCGAGGAACACTGAAGCTTTCTTT
NA	TRBJ2-1	TRBV12-3/TRBV12-4	many	CASNRIYGGEQFF	TGTGCCAGCAACCGGATATACGGCGGTGAGCAGTTCTTC
NA	TRBJ2-1	TRBV6-4	many	CAPWDSCNEQFF	TGTGCCCCCTGGGATAGTTGTAATGAGCAGTTCTTC
NA	TRBJ2-7	TRBV4-1	NA	CASSQVPPGVYEQYF	TGCGCCAGCAGCCAAGTTCCTCCGGGAGTCTACGAGCAGTACTTC
NA	TRBJ1-6	TRBV4-2	NA	CASSQEGQEHSPLHF	TGTGCCAGCAGCCAAGAAGGACAAGAACATTCACCCCTCCACTTT
NA	TRBJ2-7	TRBV28	many	CASSSSTESYEQYF	NA
NA	TRBJ1-1	TRBV6-6	many	CASSTEGNTEAFF	TGTGCCAGCAGCACCGAGGGGAACACTGAAGCTTTCTTT
NA	TRBJ1-5	TRBV19	many	CASNLPRQGPQHF	TGTGCCAGTAATTTACCCAGGCAAGGGCCCCAGCATTTT
NA	TRBJ2-1	TRBV29-1	many	CSVHSGGSYNEQFF	TGCAGCGTACATAGCGGAGGCTCCTACAATGAGCAGTTCTTC
NA	TRBJ1-2	TRBV15	many	CATSRDTFNYGYTF	TGTGCCACCAGCAGGGACACCTTTAACTATGGCTACACCTTC
NA	TRBJ2-7	TRBV20-1	many	CSASPGDEQYF	TGCAGTGCTAGTCCAGGGGACGAGCAGTACTTC
NA	TRBJ2-1	TRBV12-3/TRBV12-4	many	CASSLVRGDNEQFF	TGTGCCAGCAGTTTAGTCAGGGGTGATAATGAGCAGTTCTTC
NA	TRBJ1-1	TRBV10-3	many	CAIRRTANTEAFF	TGTGCCATCAGGAGGACAGCGAACACTGAAGCTTTCTTT
TRBD2	TRBJ2-5	TRBV25-1	many	CASTWRGRSETQYF	TGTGCCAGCACTTGGCGCGGGAGGTCTGAGACCCAGTACTTC
TRBD1	TRBJ2-2	TRBV12-5	many	CASVRGNRGRDNTGELFF	TGTGCTAGTGTCCGGGGGAACAGGGGGCGGGATAACACCGGGGAGCTGTTTTTT
NA	TRBJ1-1	TRBV5-1	many	CASSIREGNTEAFF	TGCGCCAGCAGCATCAGGGAGGGGAACACTGAAGCTTTCTTT
NA	TRBJ2-5	TRBV27	many	CASSLFLGQETQYF	TGTGCCAGCAGTTTATTCTTGGGACAAGAGACCCAGTACTTC
NA	TRBJ2-1	TRBV12-3/TRBV12-4	many	CASSGTGFTQFF	TGTGCCAGCAGTGGGACTGGCTTCACGCAGTTCTTC
TRBD1	TRBJ2-1	TRBV15	few	CATSRERGRNEQFF	TGTGCCACCAGCAGAGAGAGGGGGCGGAATGAGCAGTTCTTC
NA	TRBJ1-6	TRBV7-2	many	CASSLARSPLHF	TGTGCCAGCAGCTTAGCTCGGTCACCCCTCCACTTT
NA	TRBJ2-4	TRBV29-1	many	CSAQGGSRNIQYF	TGCAGCGCTCAAGGGGGTAGTAGGAACATTCAGTACTTC
TRBD1	TRBJ1-1	TRBV6-2/TRBV6-3	many	CASSYPGQAGTEAFF	TGTGCCAGCAGTTACCCGGGACAGGCGGGCACTGAAGCTTTCTTT
TRBD1	TRBJ1-5	TRBV5-1	many	CASSPDTGESRPQHF	TGCGCCAGCAGCCCGGATACAGGGGAGAGTAGGCCCCAGCATTTT
TRBD2	TRBJ2-3	TRBV5-1	NA	CASSPGLGPDTQYF	TGCGCCAGCAGCCCGGGACTAGGACCAGATACGCAGTATTTT
TRBD2	TRBJ2-4	TRBV5-1	many	CASSLEVAGGLNIQYF	TGCGCCAGCAGCTTGGAAGTAGCGGGGGGATTAAACATTCAGTACTTC
NA	TRBJ2-1	TRBV7-9	many	CASSLARRALPGEQFF	TGTGCCAGCAGCTTAGCGCGGAGGGCGCTACCTGGTGAGCAGTTCTTC